These 26 T cell receptor beta chains came from one sample sequenced in a study of T cell repertoires in cytomegalovirus infection. A single record per CDR3 protein comes from TCRdb applying MiXCR to the reads. The sample holds around 320,000 distinct CDR3 sequences, over 7.5% seen once. The specimen was PBMCs. These TCRs come from a human donor in good health (CMV status not recorded). Some clones in this sample may be carry-over from other donors' samples.

By proportion, this clonotype is medium-sized. The J gene is TRBJ2-7, the V gene TRBV4-3; D is possibly TRBD1 or TRBD2 (5 bases each). The CDR3 runs 13 residues. The V end was cut by 3 bases, the J end by 6 bases, with 12 bases between. Germline V gene data show CDR1 as LGHNA and CDR2 as YSLEER. The CDR3 region has the DNA TGCGCCAGCAGCCACACTACGGGACGCGAGCAGTACTTC. It specifies CASSHTTGREQYF.

This clonotype was seen repeatedly, ten times or more. This rearrangement joins TRBV7-2 to TRBJ2-5, with TRBD2 as a possible D gene (6 bases). V was pared by 5 bases and J by 7 bases, with 17 bases between. CDR1 is SGHTA and CDR2 is FQGNSA in the germline V gene. This CDR3 spans 14 amino acids. CDR3 in amino acids: CASSNPSARGTQYF. The CDR3 DNA follows: TGTGCCAGCAGCAACCCTAGCGCCCGCGGGACCCAGTACTTC.

This clonotype was seen many times. The gene calls are TRBV7-3 and TRBJ2-3; TRBD1 agrees at 7 bases. Germline V gene sequence: CDR1 SGHTA, CDR2 FQGTGA. The length of the CDR3 is 15 residues. V lost 3 bases and J lost 2; bases outside the gene matches: 5. Here the CDR3 reads CASSFSRGTTDTQYF. The CDR3 DNA sequence: TGTGCCAGCAGCTTTTCCAGGGGGACCACAGATACGCAGTATTTT.

In its sample, this clonotype was seen a few times. The rearrangement joins TRBV11-1 to TRBJ2-1, with 12 bases fitting TRBD2. Germline V CDR1 and CDR2: SGHAT, FQDESV (reference sequence). The length of the CDR3 is 17 residues. V was clipped by 5 bases and J by 6 bases; unmatched bases: 11. CDR3 amino acids: CASSTDVTSGSVNEQFF. CDR3 DNA sequence: TGTGCCAGCAGCACCGATGTGACTAGCGGGAGCGTCAATGAGCAGTTCTTC.

This clonotype was counted between two and nine times. V gene TRBV15 combines with J gene TRBJ2-1, with D maybe TRBD2 (6 bases). V was trimmed by 7 bases and J by 4 bases, leaving 17 bases between them. CDR3 length equals 15 residues. Per germline, CDR1 LNHNV and CDR2 YYDKDF (reference sequence). The CDR3 DNA is TGTGCCACCAAGGACCCGGCGGGACTGTACAATGAGCAGTTCTTC. It translates to CATKDPAGLYNEQFF.

This clonotype was recorded many times. CDR3 in DNA: TGTGCCAGCAGCTTAGAACGTATGGCTAATGAAAAACTGTTTTTT. Translated: CASSLERMANEKLFF. The V gene is TRBV7-2, the J gene TRBJ1-4, with D unclear. Trimming removed 1 base at V and 3 bases at J, with 9 bases between. Germline V gene sequence: CDR1 SGHTA, CDR2 FQGNSA. This CDR3 has 15 residues.

This clonotype showed up just a few times. The V call is TRBV11-2, the J call TRBJ2-7; D possibly corresponds to TRBD2 (5 bases). The V gene lost 7 bases and the J gene lost 6 bases, with 13 bases spanning the gap. This CDR3 spans 12 amino acids. The V gene's germline CDR1 is SGHAT and CDR2 FQNNGV. Here the CDR3 reads CASKRLSGEQYF. DNA for the CDR3: TGTGCCAGCAAACGACTATCAGGCGAGCAGTACTTC.

This chain joins TRBV7-2 and TRBJ1-2; the D is unclear. V was trimmed by 2 bases and J by 2 bases, leaving 18 bases between them. Germline V gives CDR1 SGHTA, CDR2 FQGNSA. This CDR3 has 17 amino acids. The CDR3, as DNA: TGTGCCAGCAGCTTACCCACCTCGGGAAGCATGAACTATGGCTACACCTTC. Translated: CASSLPTSGSMNYGYTF.

This clonotype was detected only a few times. The CDR3 nucleotides read TGTGCCAGCAGTTATGAAACTGCCAGGCGGGATGAGCAGTTCTTC. It yields the protein CASSYETARRDEQFF. The rearrangement joins TRBV5-4 to TRBJ2-1, with D maybe TRBD2 (5 bases). Germline loops: CDR1 SGHNT, CDR2 YYREEE (reference sequence). This CDR3 spans 15 amino acids. V lost 5 bases, J lost 8 bases, and 20 bases lay in between.

This clonotype was counted only a few times. The chain couples TRBV7-9 to TRBJ2-2; D uncertain. Germline-derived CDR1 and CDR2 are SEHNR and FQNEAQ (reference sequence). V lost 5 bases to trimming and J lost 5 bases, with 9 bases between them. This CDR3 comprises 13 residues. Here the CDR3 DNA reads TGTGCCAGCAGCATCGCATGGACCGGGGAGCTGTTTTTT. Translation: CASSIAWTGELFF.

Ten or more counts support this clonotype. J is TRBJ2-2 and V is TRBV7-9; 7 bases align to TRBD1. The germline CDR1 and CDR2 sequences are SEHNR and FQNEAQ (reference sequence). V shed 8 bases and J 6 bases; nucleotides not matched to a gene: 15. This CDR3 spans 16 amino acids. Here the CDR3 reads CASVRGPVASAGELFF. CDR3 coding DNA: TGTGCCAGCGTTAGGGGGCCAGTGGCCTCGGCCGGGGAGCTGTTTTTT. The full variable domain, with the rest looked up from reference TRBV7-9 and TRBJ2-2, is DTGVSQNPRHKITKRGQNVTFRCDPISEHNRLYWYRQTLGQGPEFLTYFQNEAQLEKSRLLSDRFSAERPKGSFSTLEIQRTEQGDSAMYLCASVRGPVASAGELFFGEGSRLTVL.

The CDR3 DNA reads TGTGCCAGCAGTTCCCGGGGAGCGGGGGAGGGGGAGCAGTTCTTC. Protein sequence: CASSSRGAGEGEQFF. The chain links TRBV6-1 to TRBJ2-1; 8 bases line up with TRBD2. The CDR3 consists of 15 residues. CDR1 and CDR2 (germline): MNHNS, SASEGT. V gave up 5 bases and J gave up 10 bases; unmatched junction bases: 13.

The chain recombines TRBV15 with TRBJ1-1; no clear D gene. Germline CDR1 LNHNV, CDR2 YYDKDF (reference sequence). This CDR3 spans 14 amino acids. Trimming cost V 0 bases and J 1 base, with 6 bases left between them. CDR3 amino acids: CATSRDPGNTEAFF. The CDR3, as DNA: TGTGCCACCAGCAGAGATCCAGGGAACACTGAAGCTTTCTTT.

This clonotype was seen repeatedly, ten times or more. The V gene is TRBV7-2, the J gene TRBJ1-1; 7 bases match TRBD1. The CDR3 sequence is 16 residues long. After removal of 3 bases from V and 3 bases from J, the junction contained 10 bases not matched to a gene. Germline V CDR1 and CDR2: SGHTA, FQGNSA. As DNA, the CDR3 is TGTGCCAGCAGCTTGGACCGACAGGGCCGGTACACTGAAGCTTTCTTT. This codes for CASSLDRQGRYTEAFF.

This clonotype was counted only a few times. This rearrangement joins TRBV7-2 to TRBJ1-1; perhaps TRBD1 as D (6 bases). The CDR3 contains 13 residues. Germline V CDR1 and CDR2: SGHTA, FQGNSA. The V and J ends lost 5 bases and 12 bases respectively, with 19 bases between them. The CDR3 region has the DNA TGTGCCAGCAGCCCCGACAGGCAAGGGGTGACTTTCTTT. The encoded protein is CASSPDRQGVTFF.

This clonotype was recorded many times. The chain recombines TRBV6-2 or TRBV6-3 with TRBJ2-2; D is unclear. CDR1 is MNHEY and CDR2 is SVGEGT in the germline V gene. The CDR3 contains 14 residues. Trimming took 7 bases from V and 0 from J, leaving 9 bases between them. CDR3 coding DNA: TGTGCCAGCAATTGGGGTACGAACACCGGGGAGCTGTTTTTT. This translates into CASNWGTNTGELFF.

The chain uses TRBV6-2 or TRBV6-3 and TRBJ1-6; TRBD1 agrees at 7 bases. Germline values: CDR1 MNHEY, CDR2 SVGEGT. The trim removed 6 bases at V and 5 bases at J, leaving 4 bases unmatched. CDR3 length equals 14 residues. The CDR3 loop reads CASSGDSNNSPLHF. The CDR3 DNA reads TGTGCCAGCAGCGGGGACAGCAATAATTCACCCCTCCACTTT.

This clonotype has at least ten counts. The chain has TRBV7-2 and TRBJ2-1, with 11 positions matching TRBD2. This CDR3 spans 19 amino acids. Trimming took 1 base from V and 0 from J; bases not matched to a gene: 8. Germline V gene data show CDR1 as SGHTA and CDR2 as FQGNSA. In DNA, the CDR3 is TGTGCCAGCAGCTTAGAGCCCAGACTAGCGGGGAGCTCCTACAATGAGCAGTTCTTC. As protein: CASSLEPRLAGSSYNEQFF.

This clonotype was observed many times. CDR3 sequence (DNA): TGTGCCAGCAGTAGCCGACTAGCGGGCACCACCGGGGAGCTGTTTTTT. Residues: CASSSRLAGTTGELFF. This chain joins TRBV2 and TRBJ2-2; TRBD2 aligns across 10 bases. This CDR3 region has 16 residues. Per germline, CDR1 SNHLY and CDR2 FYNNEI. V lost 5 bases, J lost 4 bases, and 7 bases stayed unmatched.

Details on this clonotype: Possible read error: a much larger clone is one base away. The chain is built from TRBV11-2 and TRBJ2-3; 11 bases agree with TRBD2. There are 16 residues in the CDR3. Germline-derived CDR1 and CDR2 are SGHAT and FQNNGV. J gave up 11 bases and V 0 bases, and 10 bases lay outside the gene matches. CDR3 nucleotide sequence: TGTGCCAGCAGCTTAGATGAATCTAGCGGGAGGAGCAAGCAGTATTTT. Residues: CASSLDESSGRSKQYF. The full variable domain, in which reference TRBV11-2 and TRBJ2-3 provide the parts outside the CDR3, is EAGVAQSPRYKIIEKRQSVAFWCNPISGHATLYWYQQILGQGPKLLIQFQNNGVVDDSQLPKDRFSAERLKGVDSTLKIQPAKLEDSAVYLCASSLDESSGRSKQYFGPGTRLTVL.

This clonotype was detected ten times or more. The V gene is TRBV7-2, the J gene TRBJ2-7, with D tentatively TRBD1 (5 bases). The CDR3 length is 15 residues. In germline, CDR1 is SGHTA, CDR2 FQGNSA. Trimming shortened V by 2 bases and J by 0 bases, and 11 bases separated the two germline ends. The CDR3 DNA reads TGTGCCAGCAGCTTAATTGGACACTTCTCCTACGAGCAGTACTTC. This translates into CASSLIGHFSYEQYF.

Many counts were recorded for this clonotype. V usage is TRBV12-3 or TRBV12-4 and J usage is TRBJ1-2; TRBD1 matches at 7 bases. V lost 4 bases, J lost 8 bases, and 13 bases stayed unmatched. The CDR3 consists of 15 residues. For the CDR3, the DNA is TGTGCCAGCAGTTACGGTATCGACAGGGTTGCAGGCTACACCTTC. Residues: CASSYGIDRVAGYTF.

The CDR3 nucleotides read TGTGCCAGCAGCACCCGTGAAAACTATGGCTACACCTTC. Residues: CASSTRENYGYTF. The chain recombines TRBV7-2 with TRBJ1-2, with D unclear. This CDR3 is 13 amino acids long. CDR1 and CDR2 from the germline V gene are SGHTA and FQGNSA. Trimming stripped 5 bases from V and 2 bases from J, with 9 bases between.

Many counts were recorded for this clonotype. This chain connects TRBV2 to TRBJ2-3; 7 bases align to TRBD2. This CDR3 has 14 amino acids. V trimming: 3 bases; J trimming: 8 bases; junction bases outside the gene matches: 8. Germline assignment: CDR1 SNHLY and CDR2 FYNNEI. The CDR3 DNA reads TGTGCCAGCAGTGAGAGAGCGGGGTTAGGTACGCAGTATTTT. Encoded protein: CASSERAGLGTQYF. Based on the CDR3 plus reference TRBV2 and TRBJ2-3, the full variable domain is EPEVTQTPSHQVTQMGQEVILRCVPISNHLYFYWYRQILGQKVEFLVSFYNNEISEKSEIFDDQFSVERPDGSNFTLKIRSTKLEDSAMYFCASSERAGLGTQYFGPGTRLTVL.

This clonotype occurred a few times. This chain connects TRBV19 to TRBJ2-1, with 12 positions matching TRBD2. V lost 4 bases, J lost 9 bases, and 7 bases stayed unmatched. The CDR3 runs 15 residues. Looked up from germline, CDR1 is LNHDA and CDR2 is SQIVND (reference sequence). CDR3 in DNA: TGTGCCAGTAGTACGATCCTAGCGGGAGGGGCTGAGCAGTTCTTC. This codes for CASSTILAGGAEQFF.

This clonotype has a handful of counts. This chain links TRBV27 with TRBJ2-1; perhaps TRBD1 as D (7 bases). V was pared by 3 bases and J by 9 bases, with 12 bases between. The CDR3 is 13 amino acids. Germline-derived CDR1 and CDR2 are MNHEY and SMNVEV (reference sequence). The CDR3 loop reads CASSFGQEGEQFF. In DNA form, the CDR3 reads TGTGCCAGCAGTTTCGGACAGGAGGGTGAGCAGTTCTTC.